The 21 T cell receptor beta chains given below trace back to one sample, sequenced in a study of T cell responses to AZD1222 COVID-19 vaccine. Some clones are missing from TCRdb's copy, which holds only in-frame ones; the method was immunoSEQ multiplex PCR. This table holds 95,000 to 100,000 clones, roughly 87% found once. The source was peripheral blood, collected on day 0 of AZD1222 vaccination. Every receptor here comes from an adult in good health.

Only one count was recorded for this clone. The V call is TRBV5-1, the J call TRBJ1-4; 7 nucleotides match TRBD1. Germline CDR1 is SGHRS and CDR2 is YFSETQ. V was pared by 0 bases and J by 8 bases, with 7 bases of the junction left unmatched. The CDR3 covers 15 residues. The CDR3: CASSLEGASGEKLFF. In nucleotides, the CDR3 is TGCGCCAGCAGCTTGGAGGGGGCCAGTGGCGAAAAACTGTTTTTT.

In its sample, this clone was seen once. The chain carries TRBV19 and TRBJ1-1; D remains ambiguous. CDR1 is LNHDA and CDR2 is SQIVND in the germline V gene (reference sequence). V lost 5 bases, J lost 0 bases, and 19 bases lay in between. This CDR3 spans 17 amino acids. DNA for the CDR3: TGTGCCAGTAGTCCTGACTATGCAGCGAGTGTGAACACTGAAGCTTTCTTT. It specifies CASSPDYAASVNTEAFF.

The CDR3 spells CASSGAIGRGGSTGELFF. CDR3 sequence (DNA): TGCGCCAGCAGTGGGGCTATCGGGCGTGGGGGAAGCACCGGGGAGCTGTTTTTT. This sequence joins TRBV10-2 and TRBJ2-2; D is possibly TRBD1 or TRBD2 (5 bases each). The V gene lost 4 bases and the J gene lost 4 bases, with 22 bases spanning the gap. Germline CDR1 WSHSY, CDR2 SAAADI. The length of the CDR3 is 18 residues.

V gene TRBV5-1 combines with J gene TRBJ1-1; a weak D match, TRBD1 (6 bases). V was trimmed by 4 bases and J by 3 bases, leaving 13 bases between them. The CDR3 consists of 14 residues. Germline lookup yields CDR1 SGHRS and CDR2 YFSETQ. The DNA of the CDR3 is TGCGCCAGCAGCGAACGGAAGGGGGACACTGAAGCTTTCTTT. Amino acids: CASSERKGDTEAFF.

Concerning this clone itself: Other DNA sequences in this specimen translate into the identical CDR3. V usage is TRBV3-1 (or the pseudogene TRBV3-2) and J usage is TRBJ2-1; D remains unclear. In germline, CDR1 is LGHDT, CDR2 YNNKEL (reference sequence). The CDR3 has 13 amino acids. V was shortened by 4 bases and J by 6 bases, with 10 bases between the two germline ends. The CDR3, as DNA: TGTGCCAGCAGCCCTGACTTACGCAATGAGCAGTTCTTC. This codes for CASSPDLRNEQFF.

The chain carries TRBV6-5 and TRBJ1-2, with D hard to call. The CDR3 is made up of 15 amino acids. In germline, CDR1 is MNHEY, CDR2 SVGAGI. The V gene lost 2 bases and the J gene lost 0 bases, with 10 bases spanning the gap. CDR3 sequence (DNA): TGTGCCAGCAGTTACACAGCAAACTCTAACTATGGCTACACCTTC. It translates to CASSYTANSNYGYTF.

This sequence joins TRBV4-1 and TRBJ2-3, with D perhaps TRBD2 (6 bases). The CDR3 loop spans 15 amino acids. Per the germline V gene, CDR1 is MGHRA and CDR2 is YSYEKL. The V and J ends lost 2 bases and 4 bases respectively, with 13 bases between them. CDR3 nucleotides: TGCGCCAGCAGCCAAACGGGGGAGTTCGCAGATACGCAGTATTTT. It is translated as CASSQTGEFADTQYF.

The chain uses TRBV18 and TRBJ1-5; the D is unclear. The CDR3 runs to 15 residues. From germline, CDR1 is KGHSH and CDR2 LQKENI. Trimming pared 3 bases from V and 0 bases from J, leaving 9 bases between. The chain's CDR3 is CASSPAANSNQPQHF. The CDR3 bases are TGTGCCAGCTCACCCGCGGCCAATAGCAATCAGCCCCAGCATTTT. Looking up the rest from reference TRBV18 and TRBJ1-5 gives the full variable domain: NAGVMQNPRHLVRRRGQEARLRCSPMKGHSHVYWYRQLPEEGLKFMVYLQKENIIDESGMPKERFSAEFPKEGPSILRIQQVVRGDSAAYFCASSPAANSNQPQHFGDGTRLSIL.

The V call is TRBV6-1, the J call TRBJ1-4; 7 bases match TRBD1. CDR3 length: 18 residues. Germline V gives CDR1 MNHNS, CDR2 SASEGT. The J segment lost 3 bases and the V segment lost 0 bases, leaving 10 bases of the junction unmatched. In DNA form, the CDR3 reads TGTGCCAGCAGTGAAGCAGGGAACAGGGGATCTGCTAATGAAAAACTGTTTTTT. Translation gives CASSEAGNRGSANEKLFF.

CDR3 coding DNA: TGTGCCAGTAGTGTTAGCGGAGAACTGCTTCCCGAGCAGTACTTC. Translated: CASSVSGELLPEQYF. The chain joins TRBV19 to TRBJ2-7; D may be TRBD2 (6 bases). V lost 5 bases and J 6 bases, leaving 20 bases between the germline ends. The CDR3 loop spans 15 amino acids. Germline V gene data show CDR1 as LNHDA and CDR2 as SQIVND (reference sequence).

The chain's CDR3 is CASSERVWGQGYIQYF. DNA for the CDR3: TGTGCCAGCAGTGAAAGGGTCTGGGGACAGGGATACATTCAGTACTTC. The chain has TRBV6-1 and TRBJ2-4; 9 bases align to TRBD1. There are 16 residues in the CDR3. Germline V gene sequence: CDR1 MNHNS, CDR2 SASEGT. V shed 2 bases and J 8 bases; nucleotides not matched to a gene: 10.

The chain joins TRBV9 to TRBJ2-7; 7 positions match TRBD1. The junction had 4 bases not matched to a gene; V was cut back by 0 bases and J by 4 bases. This CDR3 is 14 amino acids long. Germline CDR1 reads SGDLS; CDR2 reads YYNGEE. CDR3 coding DNA: TGTGCCAGCAGCGTAGAAGTCAGGGGGTACGAGCAGTACTTC. This codes for CASSVEVRGYEQYF.

The CDR3 DNA reads TGCGCCAGCAGTGAGAGTAGGGCTAGCGGGAGGAACAGTGAGCAGTTCTTC. It is translated as CASSESRASGRNSEQFF. The chain is built from TRBV10-2 and TRBJ2-1, with 11 positions matching TRBD2. There are 17 residues in the CDR3. With V trimmed by 2 bases and J by 9 bases, 12 bases remained unmatched. Germline V gives CDR1 WSHSY, CDR2 SAAADI.

This clone came up once. The chain couples TRBV4-1 to TRBJ2-7, with 11 nucleotides matching TRBD1. Germline values: CDR1 MGHRA, CDR2 YSYEKL. Germline trimming cut 5 bases from V and 3 bases from J; bases unmatched to any gene: 3. The CDR3 consists of 14 residues. The CDR3 coding sequence is TGCGCCAGCAGCGGAGGGACAGGGGGCTACGAGCAGTACTTC. Protein sequence: CASSGGTGGYEQYF.

The chain couples TRBV27 to TRBJ2-7; 7 nucleotides agree with TRBD1. Germline CDR1 is MNHEY and CDR2 is SMNVEV (reference sequence). The CDR3 is 13 residues long. J was trimmed by 5 bases and V by 5 bases; bases with no gene match: 6. Here the CDR3 reads CASSPQGHDEQYF. In DNA, the CDR3 is TGTGCCAGCAGTCCACAGGGGCACGACGAGCAGTACTTC.

This chain links TRBV27 with TRBJ2-1; 7 bases map to TRBD2. J lost 3 bases, V lost 6 bases, and 8 bases had no gene match. The CDR3 is made up of 15 amino acids. CDR1 is MNHEY, CDR2 SMNVEV, per germline (reference sequence). The CDR3 loop reads CASRPHGGSYNEQFF. CDR3 DNA: TGTGCCAGCAGGCCCCACGGCGGGAGCTACAATGAGCAGTTCTTC.

J is TRBJ2-2 and V is TRBV13, with 9 bases identical to TRBD2. This CDR3 comprises 14 residues. The germline CDR1 and CDR2 sequences are PRHDT and FYEKMQ (reference sequence). With V trimmed by 10 bases and J by 5 bases, 8 bases remained unmatched. The CDR3 DNA reads TGTGCCACCCGACGGGCGGGAGGGACCGGGGAGCTGTTTTTT. It translates to CATRRAGGTGELFF.

V gene TRBV19 combines with J gene TRBJ1-2; 9 bases line up with TRBD1. Germline assignment: CDR1 LNHDA and CDR2 SQIVND (reference sequence). V lost 4 bases and J lost 6; bases outside the gene matches: 12. The length of the CDR3 is 16 residues. For the CDR3, the DNA is TGTGCCAGTAGTACCGGACAGGGGTACCTCCGTGATGGCTACACCTTC. This encodes CASSTGQGYLRDGYTF.

CDR3 nucleotide sequence: TGTGCCTGGATCCGACAGGGGTACTACGAGCAGTACTTC. It encodes CAWIRQGYYEQYF. This sequence joins TRBV30 and TRBJ2-7, with 8 nucleotides matching TRBD1. Germline CDR1 reads GTSNPN; CDR2 reads SVGIG (reference sequence). CDR3 length: 13 amino acids. V lost 4 bases, J lost 3 bases, and 5 bases stayed unmatched.

The CDR3 region is CASGGLAEETQYF. For the CDR3, the DNA is TGTGCCAGCGGCGGACTAGCGGAAGAGACCCAGTACTTC. The chain employs TRBV5-4 and TRBJ2-5; 10 bases map to TRBD2. Germline V gives CDR1 SGHNT, CDR2 YYREEE (reference sequence). This CDR3 spans 13 amino acids. Unmatched junction bases numbered 3, after V lost 7 bases and J lost 3 bases. The variable domain in full, completed from reference TRBV5-4 and TRBJ2-5, reads ETGVTQSPTHLIKTRGQQVTLRCSSQSGHNTVSWYQQALGQGPQFIFQYYREEENGRGNFPPRFSGLQFPNYSSELNVNALELDDSALYLCASGGLAEETQYFGPGTRLLVL.

This clone has a single count. The chain employs TRBV5-1 and TRBJ2-7; a weak D match, TRBD1 (5 bases). The CDR3 sequence is 15 residues long. Trimming stripped 4 bases from V and 0 bases from J, with 14 bases between. Per the germline V gene, CDR1 is SGHRS and CDR2 is YFSETQ. This CDR3 is CASSKDTFSSYEQYF. Written as DNA, the CDR3 is TGCGCCAGCAGCAAGGACACTTTTAGCTCCTACGAGCAGTACTTC.